The sequence of this TCR beta chain was determined in a study of control samples from healthy donors and cancer patients. Profiled with immunoSEQ multiplex PCR; TCRdb holds only in-frame clones, not every one. Of 110,000 to 150,000 clones listed, more than 85% were seen once; the top ten hold around 9%. The specimen was blood. The receptor's source is a woman between 25 and 40 years old in good health.

This CDR3 is CASSSRESGYTF. In DNA, the CDR3 is TGTGCCAGCTCGTCACGGGAATCTGGCTACACCTTC. The chain employs TRBV18 and TRBJ1-2; unclear D gene. The CDR3 runs 12 residues. Germline V gene lookup returns CDR1 KGHSH and CDR2 LQKENI. V lost 6 bases to trimming and J lost 7 bases, with 12 bases between them.